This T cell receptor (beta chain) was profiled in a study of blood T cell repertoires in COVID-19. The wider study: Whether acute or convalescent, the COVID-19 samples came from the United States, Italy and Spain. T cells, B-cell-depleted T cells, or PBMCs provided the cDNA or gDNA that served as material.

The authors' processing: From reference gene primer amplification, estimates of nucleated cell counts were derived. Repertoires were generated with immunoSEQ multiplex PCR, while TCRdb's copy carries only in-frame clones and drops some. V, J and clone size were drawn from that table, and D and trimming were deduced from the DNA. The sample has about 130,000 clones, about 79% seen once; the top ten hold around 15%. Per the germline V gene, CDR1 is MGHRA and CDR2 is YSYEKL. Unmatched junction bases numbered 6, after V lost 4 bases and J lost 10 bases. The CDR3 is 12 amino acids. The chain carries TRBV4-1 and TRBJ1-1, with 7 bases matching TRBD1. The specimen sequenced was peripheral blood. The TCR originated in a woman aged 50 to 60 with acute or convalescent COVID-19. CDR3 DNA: TGCGCCAGCAGCCGACAGGGAAGGGGAGCTTTCTTT. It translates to CASSRQGRGAFF.